Listed here are 7 T cell receptor beta chains from one sample, sequenced in a study of shared T cell receptors in the human thymus. Here immunoSEQ multiplex PCR was the method, and the copy in TCRdb shows in-frame clones only, minus some. The sample has about 660,000 clones; around 87% are singletons. These data were also filed under a second study, of human thymus T cells.

Material for sequencing was thymocytes. These receptors all come from a boy under two years old with a congenital heart defect.

The chain couples TRBV7-2 to TRBJ2-7, with 14 bases identical to TRBD2. The CDR3 is 19 amino acids. Germline CDR1 reads SGHTA; CDR2 reads FQGNSA. J gave up 7 bases and V 1 base, and 15 bases lay outside the gene matches. CDR3 DNA: TGTGCCAGCAGCTTAGAGAGGCGGGGACTAGCGGGGGCCCGTGGGGAGCAGTACTTC. This codes for CASSLERRGLAGARGEQYF.

The gene calls are TRBV5-1 and TRBJ2-7, with a weak D call TRBD1 (6 bases). The V end lost 4 bases, the J end lost 1 base, and 18 bases lay between the germline ends. CDR3 length equals 16 residues. In germline, CDR1 is SGHRS, CDR2 YFSETQ. The CDR3 region has the DNA TGCGCCAGCAGCGCACCGGATCTTGGGACATCCTACGAGCAGTACTTC. Translation: CASSAPDLGTSYEQYF.

This clone was seen a handful of times. The rearrangement joins TRBV6-1 to TRBJ2-5; TRBD1 might be the D (8 bases). CDR1 is MNHNS and CDR2 is SASEGT in the germline V gene. The CDR3 has 19 residues. Trimming took 3 bases from V and 4 from J, leaving 27 bases between them. The CDR3 DNA reads TGTGCCAGCAGTGAGGGCCAGGGGGCGGAGGGAGGGTCCGGAGAGACCCAGTACTTC. Its protein is CASSEGQGAEGGSGETQYF.

The chain recombines TRBV19 with TRBJ1-1, with D tentatively TRBD1 (5 bases). V was clipped by 11 bases and J by 0 bases, with 16 bases between them. Germline loops: CDR1 LNHDA, CDR2 SQIVND (reference sequence). This CDR3 comprises 14 residues. The CDR3: CADARGYMNTEAFF. In DNA form, the CDR3 reads TGTGCCGATGCAAGGGGATACATGAACACTGAAGCTTTCTTT.

The chain carries TRBV10-3 and TRBJ2-3; D not certain. This CDR3 has 14 residues. The V and J ends lost 2 bases and 0 bases respectively, with 6 bases between them. CDR1 ENHRY and CDR2 SYGVKD come from the germline V gene. CDR3 sequence reads: CAISEDKSTDTQYF. Written as DNA, the CDR3 is TGTGCCATCAGTGAGGACAAAAGCACAGATACGCAGTATTTT.

The V and J genes are TRBV2 and TRBJ2-7; 9 nucleotides agree with TRBD2. The CDR3 has 18 amino acids. The germline gives CDR1 SNHLY, CDR2 FYNNEI. After removal of 2 bases from V and 2 bases from J, the junction contained 13 bases not matched to a gene. The CDR3 loop is CASSEYSGRTPTTYEQYF. The CDR3 DNA reads TGTGCCAGCAGTGAATACAGCGGGAGGACTCCAACCACCTACGAGCAGTACTTC.

The V call is TRBV7-2, the J call TRBJ2-7, with 10 bases matching TRBD1. The trim removed 5 bases at V and 2 bases at J, leaving 15 bases unmatched. The CDR3 has 18 amino acids. CDR1 and CDR2 (germline): SGHTA, FQGNSA. The CDR3 nucleotides are TGTGCCAGCAGCCCGGGACAGGGGATAAGCCTAAGACCCTACGAGCAGTACTTC. Translating it yields CASSPGQGISLRPYEQYF.